This T cell receptor beta chain was identified during a study of control samples from healthy donors and cancer patients. TCRdb keeps only in-frame clones here, not all; method: immunoSEQ multiplex PCR. The sample contains 100,000 to 150,000 clones, more than 85% of which appear only once. The sample comprised blood. The sequence was obtained from a man aged 18 to 29 in good health.

CDR3 sequence reads: CATSDPGLAGETQYF. In DNA, the CDR3 is TGTGCCACCAGTGATCCAGGACTAGCGGGAGAGACCCAGTACTTC. The chain uses TRBV24-1 and TRBJ2-5; TRBD2 matches 11 bases. The germline V gene has CDR1 KGHDR and CDR2 SFDVKD. V was clipped by 3 bases and J by 4 bases; unmatched bases: 3. The CDR3 has 15 residues.